The text below deals with one T cell receptor (beta chain). Its antigen is not known. The sample is drawn from a study of T cells in localized non-small cell lung cancer. General study results and limits: Within adjacent lung there appeared a median roughly 60 of the top 100 tumor clones. Among the tissues sampled, uninvolved adjacent lung had the highest T cell clonality, above tumor. Higher blood T cell density tracked longer overall survival.

Clones were read by immunoSEQ multiplex PCR, and TCRdb kept only the in-frame ones, dropping some. Of some 17,000 clones listed, around 83% are singletons. CDR1 is LNHDA and CDR2 is SQIVND in the germline V gene (reference sequence). J lost 1 base, V lost 7 bases, and 12 bases had no gene match. The CDR3 length is 19 residues. The sequence was obtained from a male donor aged 60 or over with stage III lung adenocarcinoma. The chain links TRBV19 to TRBJ2-3; 15 nucleotides line up with TRBD2. The source was peripheral blood, collected before any cancer treatment. The CDR3 here is CASTRKGTSGGPGTDTQYF. The CDR3 nucleotides are TGTGCCAGTACCCGAAAGGGGACTAGCGGGGGGCCCGGCACAGATACGCAGTATTTT. The variable domain in full, completed from reference TRBV19 and TRBJ2-3, reads DGGITQSPKYLFRKEGQNVTLSCEQNLNHDAMYWYRQDPGQGLRLIYYSQIVNDFQKGDIAEGYSVSREKKESFPLTVTSAQKNPTAFYLCASTRKGTSGGPGTDTQYFGPGTRLTVL.